This T cell receptor (beta chain) derives from a study of blood T cell repertoires in COVID-19. Overall study context: Samples came from the United States, Italy and Spain, spanning acute and convalescent COVID-19.

The CDR3 length is 13 residues. Trimming shortened V by 7 bases and J by 10 bases, and 14 bases separated the two germline ends. Germline V gives CDR1 SEHNR, CDR2 FQNEAQ (reference sequence). Data came from immunoSEQ multiplex PCR; TCRdb stores just in-frame clones and leaves some out. The data show some 210,000 clones, about four fifths seen once. The chain employs TRBV7-9 and TRBJ1-6; the D gene is possibly TRBD1 (5 bases). This TCR was recovered from a woman aged 70 to 79 with active or convalescent COVID-19. The sample was peripheral blood. The CDR3 is CASTINGGSPLHF. CDR3 bases: TGTGCCAGCACAATTAACGGGGGATCACCCCTCCACTTT.